These 30 T cell receptor beta chains came from one sample sequenced in a study of T-cell reconstitution after alpha-beta-depleted transplantation in children. Unique molecular identifiers tagged the TCRbeta library. Using its own MiXCR run on the PCR reads, TCRdb lists one record per CDR3 protein. In the table there are some 310,000 distinct CDR3 sequences, around 20% of which are singletons. This specimen consisted of PBMCs, mostly from graft donor cells, obtained 180 days after TCRalphabeta/CD19-depleted stem cell transplant. The receptor source for this set is a male patient younger than 18 who had a stem cell transplant for acute lymphoblastic leukemia, so the T cells may come from the graft donor.

The chain joins TRBV6-5 to TRBJ1-3, with 7 bases lining up with TRBD1. This CDR3 region has 12 residues. The V and J ends lost 8 bases and 6 bases, in that order; junction bases with no gene match: 4. The germline V gene has CDR1 MNHEY and CDR2 SVGAGI. CDR3 bases: TGTGCCAGCGGAGAGGGGGCAAACACCATATATTTT. Its protein product is CASGEGANTIYF.

The chain is built from TRBV5-1 and TRBJ2-7; D is possibly TRBD1 (6 bases). CDR1 is SGHRS and CDR2 is YFSETQ in the germline V gene. The CDR3 runs to 16 residues. With 0 bases removed from V and 3 bases from J, the gap between germline ends came to 16 bases. CDR3 DNA sequence: TGCGCCAGCAGCTTGGGCCCGACAGGAGACAACTACGAGCAGTACTTC. It specifies CASSLGPTGDNYEQYF. Combining the CDR3 with reference TRBV5-1 and TRBJ2-7 gives the whole variable domain KAGVTQTPRYLIKTRGQQVTLSCSPISGHRSVSWYQQTPGQGLQFLFEYFSETQRNKGNFPGRFSGRQFSNSRSEMNVSTLELGDSALYLCASSLGPTGDNYEQYFGPGTRLTVT.

The CDR3 protein is CASAWGTDTQYF. CDR3 DNA sequence: TGTGCCAGTGCTTGGGGCACAGATACGCAGTATTTT. The chain recombines TRBV7-2 with TRBJ2-3, with no clear D. The CDR3 is made up of 12 amino acids. V lost 9 bases and J lost 1, with 8 bases in between. The germline V gene encodes CDR1 SGHTA and CDR2 FQGNSA.

In the case of this clonotype: At one of its ends the junction is not consistent with the germline gene, which may arise from a read error. This chain links TRBV4-1 with TRBJ2-7; 15 bases map to TRBD2. CDR1 is MGHRA, CDR2 YSYEKL, per germline. The CDR3 length is 19 residues. CDR3 loop: CASSQSGLAGGPSSYAQYF. In DNA form, the CDR3 reads TGCGCCAGCAGCCAATCCGGACTAGCGGGAGGGCCTAGCTCCTACGCGCAGTACTTC.

There are many counts of this clonotype. The DNA for the CDR3 is TGTGCCAGCAGTTTGGGGGGGGGCGCCCAGCCCCAGCATTTT. This gives the protein CASSLGGGAQPQHF. J is TRBJ1-5 and V is TRBV12-3 or TRBV12-4; tentative D call: TRBD1 (6 bases). The CDR3 has 14 residues. V lost 3 bases, J lost 7 bases, and 13 bases lay in between.

The chain recombines TRBV5-1 with TRBJ1-5; possible D gene TRBD1, 6 bases. Trimming left V 0 bases short and J 3 bases short, with 10 bases between. From germline, CDR1 is SGHRS and CDR2 YFSETQ. The CDR3 is 15 amino acids. Here the CDR3 reads CASSLAPGANQPQHF. CDR3 in DNA: TGCGCCAGCAGCTTGGCCCCAGGGGCCAATCAGCCCCAGCATTTT.

This clonotype was picked up a small number of times. The rearrangement joins TRBV11-2 to TRBJ2-1; 8 bases line up with TRBD1. Germline lookup yields CDR1 SGHAT and CDR2 FQNNGV. The ends lost 6 bases at V and 0 bases at J; junction bases unmatched: 4. CDR3 size: 15 residues. Written as DNA, the CDR3 is TGTGCCAGCAGTCGCAGGGGGCACTCCTACAATGAGCAGTTCTTC. It specifies CASSRRGHSYNEQFF.

There are a few counts of this clonotype. The chain has TRBV7-6 and TRBJ1-5; D is undetermined. The V end lost 1 base, the J end lost 0 bases, and 7 bases lay between the germline ends. Germline V gene data show CDR1 as SGHVS and CDR2 as FNYEAQ. The CDR3 spans 15 residues. CDR3 bases: TGTGCCAGCAGCTTAGGGCAAAATAGCAATCAGCCCCAGCATTTT. As protein: CASSLGQNSNQPQHF.

This clonotype was observed a handful of times. The V gene is TRBV24-1, the J gene TRBJ2-1; no firm D call. The CDR3 is 15 residues long. Between the trimmed V and J ends, which lost 3 bases and 0 bases, there was a span of 8 bases. Germline-derived CDR1 and CDR2 are KGHDR and SFDVKD. CDR3 sequence reads: CATSDPLNSYNEQFF. CDR3 DNA: TGTGCCACCAGTGATCCTCTCAACTCCTACAATGAGCAGTTCTTC.

This clonotype occurred once. The rearrangement links TRBV27 to TRBJ2-7; D call uncertain. Deletions cut 5 bases from V and 2 bases from J, with 13 bases between. The CDR3 contains 14 residues. The germline gives CDR1 MNHEY, CDR2 SMNVEV (reference sequence). CDR3: CASSLDRSTYEQYF. The DNA of the CDR3 is TGTGCCAGCAGTCTAGACCGATCCACCTACGAGCAGTACTTC.

The genes are TRBV9 and TRBJ2-7; 8 positions match TRBD2. The V and J ends lost 2 bases and 0 bases, in that order; junction bases with no gene match: 4. Germline CDR1 SGDLS, CDR2 YYNGEE. The CDR3 contains 15 residues. For the CDR3, the DNA is TGTGCCAGCAGCGTGACGACTAGCGCCTCCTACGAGCAGTACTTC. It encodes CASSVTTSASYEQYF.

The chain carries TRBV5-1 and TRBJ2-7; possibly TRBD1 for D (5 bases). The CDR3 extends over 13 amino acids. V gave up 4 bases and J gave up 3 bases, with 11 bases separating them. Per the germline V gene, CDR1 is SGHRS and CDR2 is YFSETQ. The CDR3 DNA follows: TGCGCCAGCAGCCGAGGACACTACTACGAGCAGTACTTC. This encodes CASSRGHYYEQYF.

There are a few counts of this clonotype. The rearrangement joins TRBV10-1 to TRBJ2-2, with D hard to call. This CDR3 contains 14 residues. V was trimmed by 3 bases and J by 1 base, leaving 6 bases between them. Germline assignment: CDR1 WNHNN and CDR2 SYGVQD (reference sequence). For the CDR3, the DNA is TGCGCCAGCAGTGAACACTTGAACACCGGGGAGCTGTTTTTT. Amino acids: CASSEHLNTGELFF.

The chain has TRBV25-1 and TRBJ2-1, with TRBD2 matching over 8 bases. Looked up from germline, CDR1 is MGHDK and CDR2 is SYGVNS. V lost 6 bases and J lost 4; bases outside the gene matches: 8. The CDR3 spans 15 residues. The CDR3 DNA reads TGTGCCAGCAGCCGAGCGGGAGTAAGGTACAATGAGCAGTTCTTC. Translation: CASSRAGVRYNEQFF.

The J gene is TRBJ1-2, the V gene TRBV4-1, with D possibly matching TRBD1 (5 bases). Trimming cost V 0 bases and J 2 bases, with 13 bases left between them. The CDR3 extends over 16 amino acids. Germline loops: CDR1 MGHRA, CDR2 YSYEKL. CDR3 amino acids: CASSQDPGAFNYGYTF. Here the CDR3 DNA reads TGCGCCAGCAGCCAAGACCCCGGGGCCTTCAACTATGGCTACACCTTC.

Of note for this clonotype: A read error may account for a junction end that differs from germline. The CDR3 coding sequence is TGTGCCAGCAGCCAGACAGGGGGACTAGCTAACTATGGCGACACCTTC. Protein product: CASSQTGGLANYGDTF. The chain combines TRBV27 with TRBJ1-2; 9 bases line up with TRBD1. CDR1 is MNHEY and CDR2 is SMNVEV in the germline V gene (reference sequence). The CDR3 is 16 amino acids.

A few counts support this clonotype. The genes are TRBV5-5 and TRBJ2-5; TRBD2 matches 12 bases. CDR1 SGHKS and CDR2 YYEKEE come from the germline V gene (reference sequence). The CDR3 consists of 16 residues. Trimming at V came to 4 bases and at J to 4 bases, leaving 8 bases not matched to a gene. CDR3: CASSKLAGGTLETQYF. The DNA of the CDR3 is TGTGCCAGCAGCAAACTAGCGGGAGGAACCCTAGAGACCCAGTACTTC.

This clonotype was counted a few times. The J gene is TRBJ2-3, the V gene TRBV29-1; 10 bases map to TRBD1. CDR1 is SQVTM, CDR2 ANQGSEA, per germline. V dropped 7 bases and J dropped 6; count of bases not matched to a gene: 4. The CDR3 contains 12 residues. The CDR3 reads CSATGGSDTQYF. The CDR3 DNA follows: TGCAGCGCGACAGGGGGCTCTGATACGCAGTATTTT.

This chain uses TRBV5-5 with TRBJ2-7; D is perhaps TRBD1 (6 bases). Trimming took off 6 bases at V and 4 bases at J, with 8 bases between the two ends. Germline V CDR1 and CDR2: SGHKS, YYEKEE (reference sequence). This CDR3 spans 11 amino acids. Here the CDR3 DNA reads TGTGCCAGCACCCAGGGGTACGAGCAGTACTTC. Amino acids: CASTQGYEQYF.

This rearrangement joins TRBV5-5 to TRBJ2-4; D is undetermined. In germline, CDR1 is SGHKS, CDR2 YYEKEE (reference sequence). The CDR3 extends over 15 amino acids. The V end was cut by 1 base, the J end by 0 bases, with 8 bases between. The CDR3 DNA sequence: TGTGCCAGCAGCTTGACCAGGCTAGCCAAAAACATTCAGTACTTC. Its protein product is CASSLTRLAKNIQYF.

The chain joins TRBV11-2 to TRBJ2-1; 7 bases match TRBD1. The germline CDR1 and CDR2 sequences are SGHAT and FQNNGV. CDR3 length: 13 amino acids. Losses at the gene ends were 5 bases for V and 9 bases for J; bases not matched to a gene: 7. The CDR3: CASSPTDRLEQFF. The CDR3, as DNA: TGTGCCAGCAGCCCCACGGACAGGCTTGAGCAGTTCTTC.

The rearrangement links TRBV9 to TRBJ2-5, with D possibly being TRBD1 or TRBD2 (5 bases each). The CDR3 spans 16 residues. CDR1 is SGDLS and CDR2 is YYNGEE in the germline V gene. V lost 1 base, J lost 0 bases, and 13 bases lay in between. This CDR3 reads CASSVWGRANQETQYF. The CDR3 region has the DNA TGTGCCAGCAGCGTATGGGGGAGAGCCAACCAAGAGACCCAGTACTTC.

The V and J genes are TRBV7-6 and TRBJ1-1; D not certain. Germline V gene lookup returns CDR1 SGHVS and CDR2 FNYEAQ. The CDR3 contains 13 residues. Between the trimmed V and J ends, which lost 5 bases and 6 bases, there was a span of 13 bases. In DNA form, the CDR3 reads TGTGCCAGCAGCCCGATCAGTCGTCCTGAAGCTTTCTTT. It is translated as CASSPISRPEAFF.

The chain has TRBV7-2 and TRBJ2-7, with D possibly being TRBD2 (6 bases). This CDR3 spans 12 amino acids. V was pared by 4 bases and J by 6 bases, with 10 bases between. Germline assignment: CDR1 SGHTA and CDR2 FQGNSA. The CDR3 bases are TGTGCCAGCAGCTCGCTAGCGCTCGAGCAGTACTTC. Translated, it gives CASSSLALEQYF.

V is TRBV29-1 and J is TRBJ2-7, with D possibly called TRBD1 or TRBD2 (5 bases each). The CDR3 length is 11 residues. Trimming took 8 bases from V and 4 from J, leaving 12 bases between them. Per germline, CDR1 SQVTM and CDR2 ANQGSEA. The CDR3 DNA reads as TGCAGCTGGGGACCGCAGTACGAGCAGTACTTC. Amino acid sequence: CSWGPQYEQYF.

V usage is TRBV21-1 and J usage is TRBJ1-2; the table calls TRBD1, which could not be checked here. TRBV21-1 is a pseudogene. This CDR3 has 15 amino acids. The CDR3 DNA follows: TGTGCCAGCAGCAAATGGGACAGGCCCAGGGGTGGCTACACCTTC. Protein product: CASSKWDRPRGGYTF.

V gene TRBV10-2 combines with J gene TRBJ2-7; 9 bases are shared with TRBD2. The CDR3 has 15 amino acids. The germline gives CDR1 WSHSY, CDR2 SAAADI. The V segment lost 2 bases and the J segment 2 bases; nucleotides outside the gene matches: 4. CDR3 sequence: CASSERAGGPYEQYF. CDR3 coding DNA: TGCGCCAGCAGTGAGCGGGCGGGAGGGCCCTACGAGCAGTACTTC.

This chain connects TRBV7-2 to TRBJ2-2, with TRBD2 identical over 8 bases. In germline, CDR1 is SGHTA, CDR2 FQGNSA. The J segment lost 7 bases and the V segment lost 2 bases, leaving 6 bases of the junction unmatched. This CDR3 is 15 amino acids long. The CDR3 protein is CASSLIAGLGGELFF. DNA of the CDR3: TGTGCCAGCAGCTTAATAGCGGGACTAGGCGGGGAGCTGTTTTTT.

This clonotype has more than one count but fewer than ten. The V call is TRBV6-5, the J call TRBJ2-2; tentative D call: TRBD1 (5 bases). The V end lost 4 bases, the J end lost 5 bases, and 20 bases lay between the germline ends. Germline assignment: CDR1 MNHEY and CDR2 SVGAGI. The CDR3 spans 17 residues. CDR3 region: CASSSVMPETVTGELFF. The CDR3 DNA reads as TGTGCCAGCAGTTCTGTTATGCCGGAGACAGTGACCGGGGAGCTGTTTTTT.

This clonotype has only a few counts. The chain links TRBV5-5 to TRBJ1-1, with D tentatively TRBD1 (5 bases). This CDR3 comprises 11 residues. V was trimmed by 2 bases and J by 9 bases, leaving 8 bases between them. Germline-derived CDR1 and CDR2 are SGHKS and YYEKEE (reference sequence). CDR3 amino acids: CASSFGQKAFF. For the CDR3, the DNA is TGTGCCAGCAGCTTTGGACAAAAAGCTTTCTTT.